These 18 T cell receptor beta chains were all obtained from the same sample, sequenced in a study of technical replicates of blood from a handful of donors. Produced via immunoSEQ multiplex PCR; TCRdb's table is partial and in-frame only. In the table there are 60,000 to 85,000 clones, around 97% of which are singletons. The sequencing sample was made of T cells isolated from PBMCs. These receptor sequences come from a human donor in good health.

This chain joins TRBV15 and TRBJ2-1, with 9 bases identical to TRBD2. Trimming at V came to 4 bases and at J to 0 bases, leaving 4 bases not matched to a gene. There are 16 residues in the CDR3. Germline V gives CDR1 LNHNV, CDR2 YYDKDF (reference sequence). The CDR3 region is CATSKSTSGSYNEQFF. DNA of the CDR3: TGTGCCACCAGCAAATCGACTAGCGGCTCCTACAATGAGCAGTTCTTC.

The gene calls are TRBV30 and TRBJ2-5, with D maybe TRBD2 (5 bases). In germline, CDR1 is GTSNPN, CDR2 SVGIG (reference sequence). This CDR3 region has 13 residues. V was trimmed by 3 bases and J by 9 bases, leaving 17 bases between them. The CDR3 DNA sequence: TGTGCCTGGAGAATCTCCGCGGGCTCGGCCCAGTACTTC. Protein sequence: CAWRISAGSAQYF.

V and J are TRBV11-2 and TRBJ2-3; the D gene is possibly TRBD1 (6 bases). The germline V gene has CDR1 SGHAT and CDR2 FQNNGV. The length of the CDR3 is 16 residues. The V end was cut by 6 bases, the J end by 5 bases, with 21 bases between. CDR3 region: CASRRVGQSPKDTQYF. DNA for the CDR3: TGTGCCAGCAGAAGAGTCGGACAGTCTCCGAAAGATACGCAGTATTTT. Complete variable domain (other parts from reference TRBV11-2 and TRBJ2-3): EAGVAQSPRYKIIEKRQSVAFWCNPISGHATLYWYQQILGQGPKLLIQFQNNGVVDDSQLPKDRFSAERLKGVDSTLKIQPAKLEDSAVYLCASRRVGQSPKDTQYFGPGTRLTVL.

V usage is TRBV4-1 and J usage is TRBJ2-7; possible D gene TRBD1, 6 bases. Trimming shortened V by 1 base and J by 2 bases, and 12 bases separated the two germline ends. Germline V gene lookup returns CDR1 MGHRA and CDR2 YSYEKL. There are 15 residues in the CDR3. This chain's CDR3 is CASSQVGRGTYEQYF. The CDR3 DNA is TGCGCCAGCAGCCAAGTAGGCAGGGGTACCTACGAGCAGTACTTC.

The J gene is TRBJ2-5, the V gene TRBV11-3; D is uncertain. Deletions cut 5 bases from V and 5 bases from J, with 15 bases between. Germline assignment: CDR1 SGHNT and CDR2 YENEEA. The CDR3 is 14 residues long. CDR3 sequence (DNA): TGTGCCAGCAGCCCTCAGACAATCCGGGAGACCCAGTACTTC. It is translated as CASSPQTIRETQYF.

The rearrangement uses TRBV25-1 and TRBJ2-7; TRBD1 might be the D (5 bases). The V and J ends lost 4 bases and 5 bases respectively, with 15 bases between them. The CDR3 runs to 14 residues. Per germline, CDR1 MGHDK and CDR2 SYGVNS. This CDR3 is CASSGLVGADEQYF. Written as DNA, the CDR3 is TGTGCCAGCAGTGGTCTTGTAGGGGCGGACGAGCAGTACTTC.

This chain uses TRBV2 with TRBJ1-2; D unclear. Germline CDR1 is SNHLY and CDR2 is FYNNEI. Trimming took 10 bases from V and 4 from J, leaving 13 bases between them. The CDR3 spans 12 residues. CDR3 amino acids: CATFSGFYGYTF. In DNA form, the CDR3 reads TGTGCCACCTTTTCAGGCTTCTATGGCTACACCTTC.

The chain couples TRBV11-2 to TRBJ1-3; 7 bases line up with TRBD1. The length of the CDR3 is 15 residues. CDR1 is SGHAT and CDR2 is FQNNGV in the germline V gene. After removal of 3 bases from V and 0 bases from J, the junction contained 2 bases not matched to a gene. The CDR3 nucleotides read TGTGCCAGCAGCTTTAACAGGGGCTCTGGAAACACCATATATTTT. Amino acid sequence: CASSFNRGSGNTIYF.

This clone was observed a few times. This chain uses TRBV13 with TRBJ1-3; D call uncertain. Trimming shortened V by 0 bases and J by 0 bases, and 15 bases separated the two germline ends. This CDR3 is built from 18 residues. CDR1 PRHDT and CDR2 FYEKMQ come from the germline V gene (reference sequence). The chain's CDR3 is CASSLGEGNPGSGNTIYF. Written as DNA, the CDR3 is TGTGCCAGCAGCTTAGGGGAGGGCAATCCCGGCTCTGGAAACACCATATATTTT.

This clone was observed once. CDR3 in amino acids: CASSEVGGTTDTQYF. CDR3 DNA: TGTGCCAGCAGTGAAGTAGGGGGCACCACAGATACGCAGTATTTT. The chain recombines TRBV25-1 with TRBJ2-3; 7 nucleotides align to TRBD1. The CDR3 spans 15 residues. The V segment lost 2 bases and the J segment 2 bases; nucleotides outside the gene matches: 4. Germline CDR1 and CDR2: MGHDK and SYGVNS.

This rearrangement joins TRBV27 to TRBJ2-7; 7 nucleotides align to TRBD1. With V trimmed by 6 bases and J by 2 bases, 7 bases remained unmatched. The CDR3 is 14 amino acids. Germline V gene sequence: CDR1 MNHEY, CDR2 SMNVEV (reference sequence). The DNA of the CDR3 is TGTGCCAGCAGAAACGACAGGGCCCCCTACGAGCAGTACTTC. As protein: CASRNDRAPYEQYF.

The rearrangement joins TRBV27 to TRBJ1-1, with D tentatively TRBD1 (6 bases). The CDR3 sequence is 19 residues long. Germline lookup yields CDR1 MNHEY and CDR2 SMNVEV (reference sequence). Trimming left V 6 bases short and J 0 bases short, with 26 bases between. CDR3 DNA sequence: TGTGCCAGCAGCCAGTATCAGGGGAGTTGGGAAAGCATGAACACTGAAGCTTTCTTT. Its protein is CASSQYQGSWESMNTEAFF.

The chain recombines TRBV5-1 with TRBJ2-7; 9 bases agree with TRBD2. V was clipped by 7 bases and J by 2 bases; unmatched bases: 13. Germline values: CDR1 SGHRS, CDR2 YFSETQ. There are 16 residues in the CDR3. The CDR3 nucleotides are TGCGCCAGCCGAGGGACTAGCATTCCCGGAGCCTACGAGCAGTACTTC. It codes for CASRGTSIPGAYEQYF. Based on the CDR3 plus reference TRBV5-1 and TRBJ2-7, the full variable domain is KAGVTQTPRYLIKTRGQQVTLSCSPISGHRSVSWYQQTPGQGLQFLFEYFSETQRNKGNFPGRFSGRQFSNSRSEMNVSTLELGDSALYLCASRGTSIPGAYEQYFGPGTRLTVT.

The chain has TRBV2 and TRBJ1-5; 7 positions match TRBD1. Germline trimming cut 4 bases from V and 3 bases from J; bases unmatched to any gene: 6. The CDR3 totals 15 residues. The V gene's germline CDR1 is SNHLY and CDR2 FYNNEI. As DNA, the CDR3 is TGTGCCAGCAGTGGGCAAGGGGGCTTCAATCAGCCCCAGCATTTT. Translated, it gives CASSGQGGFNQPQHF.

V usage is TRBV19 and J usage is TRBJ1-1, with D hard to call. The V and J ends lost 10 bases and 4 bases respectively, with 19 bases between them. CDR1 and CDR2 from the germline V gene are LNHDA and SQIVND (reference sequence). The CDR3 extends over 14 amino acids. CDR3 nucleotide sequence: TGTGCCACCTCCGGGCTGACTACTCTCACTGAAGCTTTCTTT. This translates into CATSGLTTLTEAFF.

This clone occurred once. This chain connects TRBV27 to TRBJ2-1, with 12 bases that match TRBD1. The trim removed 6 bases at V and 5 bases at J, leaving 5 bases unmatched. Germline CDR1 and CDR2: MNHEY and SMNVEV (reference sequence). This CDR3 is 15 amino acids long. The CDR3 reads CASRSGQGANNEQFF. DNA for the CDR3: TGTGCCAGCAGATCGGGACAGGGGGCCAACAATGAGCAGTTCTTC.

This clone was observed once. DNA for the CDR3: TGTGCCAGCAGTTACTTCGCGGGGAGCTCCTACGAGCAGTACTTC. Translation gives CASSYFAGSSYEQYF. The J gene is TRBJ2-7, the V gene TRBV6-5; a possible D gene is TRBD2 (6 bases). CDR3 length equals 15 residues. From germline, CDR1 is MNHEY and CDR2 SVGAGI. The ends were cut back, 1 base at V and 0 bases at J, with 10 bases in the middle.

This clone has a single count. J is TRBJ2-1 and V is TRBV5-1; 10 nucleotides match TRBD2. This CDR3 region has 16 residues. V dropped 3 bases and J dropped 4; count of bases not matched to a gene: 7. Per germline, CDR1 SGHRS and CDR2 YFSETQ. In nucleotides, the CDR3 is TGCGCCAGCAGCTCCAGCGGGGGGGCTCAGTACAATGAGCAGTTCTTC. Translation: CASSSSGGAQYNEQFF.